The 14 T cell receptor beta chains listed next were all sequenced from one sample in a study of CD8+CD57+ T cells in acquired aplastic anemia. In patients chosen for sequencing, flow cytometry had shown CD8+CD57+ cell expansion. Genomic DNA was employed as the template in profiling TCR beta VDJ and CDR3. TCRdb analysed the reads with MiXCR anew, one entry per CDR3 protein. Of roughly 500,000 distinct CDR3 sequences in the sample, roughly a third were seen once. The sequencing sample was made of sorted CD4+, CD8+, or CD8+CD57+ T cells (not recorded which) from PBMCs. These receptors were collected from a human donor with aplastic anemia.

Comments on this clonotype: This may be a read error: a much more frequent sequence differs by one nucleotide. As the CDR3 is not closed by the conserved phenylalanine or tryptophan, this likely results from a read error. The V call is TRBV19, the J call TRBJ1-5; D call uncertain. The CDR3 totals 15 residues. The germline V gene encodes CDR1 LNHDA and CDR2 SQIVND (reference sequence). The V end lost 6 bases, the J end lost 5 bases, and 17 bases lay between the germline ends. The chain's CDR3 is CASSPDGSRHQPQHS. The CDR3, as DNA: TGTGCCAGTAGCCCCGACGGGTCAAGGCATCAGCCCCAGCATTCT.

The V call is TRBV5-4, the J call TRBJ2-7; tentative D call: TRBD2 (6 bases). V shed 1 base and J shed 3 bases, with 14 bases lying between them. CDR1 and CDR2 (germline): SGHNT, YYREEE (reference sequence). The CDR3 has 15 residues. The DNA of the CDR3 is TGTGCCAGCAGCTTGAATTCTTGGGAGGTCTACGAGCAGTACTTC. This encodes CASSLNSWEVYEQYF.

In this sample, this clonotype turned up a few times. The chain joins TRBV19 to TRBJ1-5, with a tentative D call TRBD1 (6 bases). The length of the CDR3 is 16 residues. Trimming removed 3 bases at V and 4 bases at J, with 16 bases between. The germline V gene has CDR1 LNHDA and CDR2 SQIVND (reference sequence). The CDR3: CASSILGQIGNQPQHF. CDR3 sequence (DNA): TGTGCCAGTAGTATTCTGGGACAAATCGGGAATCAGCCCCAGCATTTT.

This clonotype was seen at least ten times. One end of the junction varies from germline; a read error may be responsible. The chain employs TRBV2 and TRBJ2-1, with TRBD2 matching over 8 bases. CDR3 length: 14 amino acids. Germline V gene lookup returns CDR1 SNHLY and CDR2 FYNNEI. CDR3 sequence reads: CASNEAGVLNEQFF. In DNA form, the CDR3 reads TGTGCCAGCAATGAAGCGGGAGTCCTGAATGAGCAGTTCTTC.

The genes are TRBV6-1 and TRBJ2-7; 9 bases line up with TRBD1. From germline, CDR1 is MNHNS and CDR2 SASEGT. CDR3 size: 19 residues. J was trimmed by 1 base and V by 4 bases; bases with no gene match: 17. CDR3 in DNA: TGTGCCAGCAGTGCCAACCTCCGGGACAGGGTTGTAATTTCCTACGAGCAGTACTTC. Amino acid sequence: CASSANLRDRVVISYEQYF.

This clonotype was seen many times. The chain has TRBV7-2 and TRBJ2-7; a weak D match, TRBD1 (6 bases). The germline CDR1 and CDR2 sequences are SGHTA and FQGNSA. The CDR3 spans 14 residues. V dropped 5 bases and J dropped 0 bases, with 11 bases sitting between them. The CDR3 DNA reads as TGTGCCAGCAGCCCTCGGACAGTCTCCTACGAGCAGTACTTC. It codes for CASSPRTVSYEQYF.

Comments on this clonotype: One end of the junction fails to match germline, which may point to a read error. The chain joins TRBV7-2 to TRBJ1-6; D not certain. This CDR3 is built from 9 residues. The germline gives CDR1 SGHTA, CDR2 FQGNSA. CDR3 DNA sequence: TGTGCCAGCAGCCCGATGCTAGGTTTT. The encoded protein is CASSPMLGF.

The chain recombines TRBV9 with TRBJ2-7; 7 bases map to TRBD2. Germline V CDR1 and CDR2: SGDLS, YYNGEE. V gave up 0 bases and J gave up 6 bases; unmatched junction bases: 3. There are 13 residues in the CDR3. The CDR3 nucleotides are TGTGCCAGCAGCGTAGGGGCTAGCGGCGAGCAGTACTTC. Residues: CASSVGASGEQYF.

The chain combines TRBV20-1 with TRBJ2-5, with D perhaps TRBD1 (6 bases). The CDR3 sequence is 14 residues long. Trimming took 0 bases from V and 1 from J, leaving 9 bases between them. Germline values: CDR1 DFQATT, CDR2 SNEGSKA (reference sequence). CDR3 sequence reads: CSARDTTGQETQYF. Here the CDR3 DNA reads TGCAGTGCTAGAGATACGACAGGCCAAGAGACCCAGTACTTC.

To note about this clonotype: A much larger clone lies one base from this, so it may be a read error. The rearrangement uses TRBV20-1 and TRBJ2-3, with a weak D call TRBD1 (5 bases). The ends were cut back, 5 bases at V and 2 bases at J, with 14 bases in the middle. CDR3 length: 14 amino acids. The V gene's germline CDR1 is DFQATT and CDR2 SNEGSKA (reference sequence). The CDR3 is CSAGAELYTDTQYF. The CDR3 nucleotides read TGCAGTGCTGGGGCAGAGTTGTACACAGATACGCAGTATTTT.

This clonotype is medium-sized. The CDR3 sequence is CATSTAGNTEAFF. CDR3 DNA sequence: TGTGCCACCAGCACCGCAGGGAACACTGAAGCTTTCTTT. The chain couples TRBV15 to TRBJ1-1; D ambiguous. The CDR3 consists of 13 residues. Trimming pared 4 bases from V and 1 base from J, leaving 7 bases between. The germline gives CDR1 LNHNV, CDR2 YYDKDF (reference sequence).

This clonotype was seen ten or more times. The rearrangement links TRBV28 to TRBJ1-6, with D unclear. Germline values: CDR1 MDHEN, CDR2 SYDVKM. V gave up 6 bases and J gave up 8 bases, with 5 bases separating them. The CDR3 is made up of 11 amino acids. In DNA form, the CDR3 reads TGTGCCAGCAGCTACGATTCACCCCTCCACTTT. This encodes CASSYDSPLHF.

V gene TRBV5-1 combines with J gene TRBJ2-3; the D is unclear. Germline loops: CDR1 SGHRS, CDR2 YFSETQ. The CDR3 is 15 residues long. With 0 bases removed from V and 0 bases from J, the gap between germline ends came to 8 bases. CDR3 DNA sequence: TGCGCCAGCAGCTTGGATACAACGAGCACAGATACGCAGTATTTT. The encoded protein is CASSLDTTSTDTQYF.

This chain connects TRBV7-6 to TRBJ2-7, with D possibly TRBD1 on 5 matching bases. The germline V gene has CDR1 SGHVS and CDR2 FNYEAQ. The CDR3 sequence is 17 residues long. The germline V and J ends were trimmed by 5 bases and 3 bases, with 23 bases remaining between them. CDR3: CASSPTRRQGGNYEQYF. The DNA for the CDR3 is TGTGCCAGCAGCCCGACCCGCCGGCAGGGTGGGAACTACGAGCAGTACTTC. The complete variable domain, with remaining parts taken from reference TRBV7-6 and TRBJ2-7, reads GAGVSQSPRYKVTKRGQDVALRCDPISGHVSLYWYRQALGQGPEFLTYFNYEAQQDKSGLPNDRFSAERPEGSISTLTIQRTEQRDSAMYRCASSPTRRQGGNYEQYFGPGTRLTVT.